The next 19 T cell receptor beta chains were all read from a single sample in a study of shared clonotypes between healthy human individuals. Data came from immunoSEQ multiplex PCR; TCRdb stores just in-frame clones and leaves some out. The sample consists of 2 million to 2.5 million clones, about 94% of them appearing once. Sequenced material: naive CD4+ T cells sorted from blood. Subset described: CD45RA+ positively selected. The receptor set was obtained from a man aged 18 to 35 in good health.

The rearrangement joins TRBV4-3 to TRBJ2-1; perhaps TRBD1 as D (6 bases). Between the trimmed V and J ends, which lost 0 bases and 5 bases, there was a span of 14 bases. The CDR3 runs to 16 residues. CDR1 is LGHNA, CDR2 YSLEER, per germline. This CDR3 reads CASSQDGRGSNNEQFF. In DNA, the CDR3 is TGCGCCAGCAGCCAAGACGGCAGGGGTAGTAACAATGAGCAGTTCTTC.

The chain links TRBV5-1 to TRBJ2-7, with D maybe TRBD2 (7 bases). This CDR3 is built from 15 residues. Trimming removed 6 bases from V and 2 bases from J, with 18 bases in between. CDR1 is SGHRS, CDR2 YFSETQ, per germline. The chain's CDR3 is CASKLGRGLAYEQYF. The CDR3 region has the DNA TGCGCCAGCAAATTGGGGCGGGGGCTTGCCTACGAGCAGTACTTC.

The chain is built from TRBV6-5 and TRBJ1-6; D is uncertain. V was clipped by 8 bases and J by 10 bases, with 15 bases between them. CDR3 length: 13 residues. Germline V CDR1 and CDR2: MNHEY, SVGAGI. The CDR3 loop is CASSEVGGSPLHF. The CDR3 DNA is TGTGCCAGCTCCGAGGTGGGAGGGTCACCCCTCCACTTT.

The rearrangement joins TRBV4-3 to TRBJ2-3, with 7 bases identical to TRBD1. The CDR3 runs 18 residues. Germline lookup yields CDR1 LGHNA and CDR2 YSLEER. Germline trimming cut 3 bases from V and 0 bases from J; bases unmatched to any gene: 12. The CDR3 spells CASSQDERQGRSTDTQYF. The CDR3 DNA reads TGCGCCAGCAGCCAGGATGAACGACAGGGCCGTAGCACAGATACGCAGTATTTT.

This clone has a single count. V gene TRBV18 combines with J gene TRBJ1-2; D not resolved. The V gene's germline CDR1 is KGHSH and CDR2 LQKENI. The CDR3 has 15 amino acids. V shed 3 bases and J shed 2 bases, with 13 bases lying between them. The CDR3 protein is CASSPGSGGNYGYTF. DNA of the CDR3: TGTGCCAGCTCACCCGGGTCGGGAGGGAACTATGGCTACACCTTC.

The chain recombines TRBV13 with TRBJ2-5; a possible D gene is TRBD2 (7 bases). The CDR3 extends over 16 amino acids. V was trimmed by 1 base and J by 8 bases, leaving 20 bases between them. CDR1 is PRHDT, CDR2 FYEKMQ, per germline (reference sequence). In DNA, the CDR3 is TGTGCCAGCAGCTTAGTTTCCGCGGGGGCCCTTCACACCCAGTACTTC. It yields the protein CASSLVSAGALHTQYF.

The rearrangement joins TRBV5-1 to TRBJ2-1; D is uncertain. The germline gives CDR1 SGHRS, CDR2 YFSETQ. Between the trimmed V and J ends, which lost 0 bases and 1 base, there was a span of 5 bases. The CDR3 has 14 amino acids. In DNA form, the CDR3 reads TGCGCCAGCAGCTTGGAAGCGTCCTACAATGAGCAGTTCTTC. This sequence encodes CASSLEASYNEQFF.

V usage is TRBV11-2 and J usage is TRBJ1-2; maybe TRBD1 (5 bases). This CDR3 has 18 residues. V was shortened by 0 bases and J by 2 bases, with 19 bases between the two germline ends. Germline CDR1 is SGHAT and CDR2 is FQNNGV. The CDR3 region has the DNA TGTGCCAGCAGCTTAGACGGAGGTGGGGCAGCCGCGAACTATGGCTACACCTTC. Translation: CASSLDGGGAAANYGYTF.

CDR3 nucleotide sequence: TGTGCCAGCAGCCTCACTCACGGAGGGACTAATGAAAAACTGTTTTTT. This translates into CASSLTHGGTNEKLFF. The chain employs TRBV21-1 and TRBJ1-4. TRBV21-1 is tagged as a pseudogene. The length of the CDR3 is 16 residues.

CDR3 protein: CASSREGRKLFF. The CDR3 region has the DNA TGTGCCAGCAGTAGAGAGGGGAGAAAACTGTTTTTT. The chain links TRBV6-6 to TRBJ1-4; D possibly corresponds to TRBD1 (5 bases). V was pared by 5 bases and J by 10 bases, with 11 bases between. Germline CDR1 reads MNHNY; CDR2 reads SVGAGI (reference sequence). This CDR3 contains 12 residues.

As regards this clone: Additional DNA sequences in this sample encode the identical CDR3. The genes are TRBV7-2 and TRBJ2-3; D call uncertain. Trimming cost V 5 bases and J 2 bases, with 5 bases left between them. CDR1 and CDR2 (germline): SGHTA, FQGNSA. The CDR3 is 12 amino acids. This CDR3 reads CASSQYTDTQYF. Here the CDR3 DNA reads TGTGCCAGCAGCCAATACACAGATACGCAGTATTTT.

The rearrangement uses TRBV5-1 and TRBJ2-1; 9 nucleotides align to TRBD2. With V trimmed by 4 bases and J by 2 bases, 7 bases remained unmatched. Germline assignment: CDR1 SGHRS and CDR2 YFSETQ. The CDR3 runs 16 residues. CDR3 sequence (DNA): TGCGCCAGCAGCCAAGGGACTAGCATAACCTACAATGAGCAGTTCTTC. Protein: CASSQGTSITYNEQFF.

The chain couples TRBV2 to TRBJ1-6; 10 nucleotides agree with TRBD1. V shed 4 bases and J 8 bases; nucleotides not matched to a gene: 5. This CDR3 is built from 15 residues. In germline, CDR1 is SNHLY, CDR2 FYNNEI. CDR3 nucleotides: TGTGCCAGCAGTGTTCGACAGGGGGCCGATTCACCCCTCCACTTT. This translates into CASSVRQGADSPLHF.

V is TRBV6-1 and J is TRBJ1-5; 9 bases are shared with TRBD1. CDR1 and CDR2 (germline): MNHNS, SASEGT. The CDR3 is made up of 15 amino acids. The junction had 5 bases not matched to a gene; V was cut back by 5 bases and J by 3 bases. Here the CDR3 DNA reads TGTGCCAGCAGTCCGGGACAGGGTTACAATCAGCCCCAGCATTTT. Its protein is CASSPGQGYNQPQHF.

Of note for this clone: This sample includes further DNA sequences coding for the same CDR3. J is TRBJ2-6 and V is TRBV5-1; D remains unclear. V was clipped by 5 bases and J by 2 bases, with 8 bases between them. Per germline, CDR1 SGHRS and CDR2 YFSETQ. This CDR3 spans 14 amino acids. The CDR3 region is CASSLVAGANVLTF. Written as DNA, the CDR3 is TGCGCCAGCAGTCTTGTCGCTGGGGCCAACGTCCTGACTTTC. Complete variable domain (other parts from reference TRBV5-1 and TRBJ2-6): KAGVTQTPRYLIKTRGQQVTLSCSPISGHRSVSWYQQTPGQGLQFLFEYFSETQRNKGNFPGRFSGRQFSNSRSEMNVSTLELGDSALYLCASSLVAGANVLTFGAGSRLTVL.

The chain carries TRBV28 and TRBJ2-4, with a possible D match to TRBD2 (6 bases). Germline-derived CDR1 and CDR2 are MDHEN and SYDVKM. V was pared by 3 bases and J by 4 bases, with 13 bases between. The CDR3 is 15 amino acids. CDR3 DNA sequence: TGTGCCAGCAGTTTTGCGGGGTTGGGGAAAAACATTCAGTACTTC. This codes for CASSFAGLGKNIQYF.

This clone has only one observation. The V gene is TRBV19, the J gene TRBJ2-1; D is unresolved. Germline assignment: CDR1 LNHDA and CDR2 SQIVND (reference sequence). This CDR3 spans 17 amino acids. The V end lost 2 bases, the J end lost 1 base, and 15 bases lay between the germline ends. The chain's CDR3 is CASSIRRLEPSYNEQFF. CDR3 DNA: TGTGCCAGTAGTATACGGCGACTCGAACCATCCTACAATGAGCAGTTCTTC.

Remarks on this clone: Other DNA sequences of this sample code for an identical CDR3. The V and J genes are TRBV5-1 and TRBJ2-3; D is perhaps TRBD1 (5 bases). The germline gives CDR1 SGHRS, CDR2 YFSETQ. CDR3 length: 14 residues. V was trimmed by 1 base and J by 2 bases, leaving 8 bases between them. The CDR3 reads CASSLQGTTDTQYF. The CDR3 DNA reads as TGCGCCAGCAGCTTGCAGGGAACCACAGATACGCAGTATTTT.

The chain combines TRBV28 with TRBJ1-2; no reliable D call. Looked up from germline, CDR1 is MDHEN and CDR2 is SYDVKM. CDR3 size: 15 residues. V lost 2 bases and J 4 bases, leaving 14 bases between the germline ends. The CDR3 DNA reads as TGTGCCAGCAGTTTACGCGCAGCCGGAGGCTATGGCTACACCTTC. Its protein is CASSLRAAGGYGYTF.